Listed below are T cell receptor beta chains from one sample, sequenced in a study of OX40 agonist ivuxolimab in advanced cancers. Generated by immunoSEQ multiplex PCR, the TCRdb table keeps only in-frame clones and is missing some. Of about 46,000 clones listed, 82% were seen once; the top ten hold around 2%. The input for sequencing was CD4+ or CD8+ T cells sorted from blood, taken in a trial of the OX40 agonist ivuxolimab. These receptors were collected from an adult with an advanced solid tumor such as melanoma, head and neck, liver or kidney cancer. Both conserved end residues are part of each CDR3. The D gene is left open where the match is weak. Part of the rows lack a size; the others show once, few, many or a class for expanded clones.

V	size	J	D	DNA	CDR3
TRBV5-1	-	TRBJ2-5	-	TGCGCCAGCAGCCTCTCCGGGACCCCGGTGGAGACCCAGTACTTC	CASSLSGTPVETQYF
TRBV21-1	few	TRBJ1-2	-	TGTGCCAGCAGCAAGCGACAGGACTATGGCTACACCTTC	CASSKRQDYGYTF
TRBV5-1	-	TRBJ1-5	TRBD1	TGCGCCAGCAGGACCGGGACAGGGAGCAATCAGCCCCAGCATTTT	CASRTGTGSNQPQHF
TRBV27	-	TRBJ2-2	-	TGTGCCAGCAGTTCATTTGGATTCGGGGGAAGGGGCGGGGAGCTGTTTTTT	CASSSFGFGGRGGELFF
TRBV6-1	-	TRBJ2-4	-	TGTGCCAGCAGTGAAAGGGTTGAGGCCAAAAACATTCAGTACTTC	CASSERVEAKNIQYF
TRBV7-9	once	TRBJ2-2	TRBD2	TGTGCCAGCAGCTTAGTTGGACTAGCGGGGGTGCTGTTTTTT	CASSLVGLAGVLFF
TRBV2	few	TRBJ1-1	-	TGTGCCAGCAAATACACGGTCGAAGCTTTCTTT	CASKYTVEAFF
TRBV7-2	-	TRBJ2-5	TRBD1	TGTGCCAGCAGCCCTGGACAGGGGGTCCAAGAGACCCAGTACTTC	CASSPGQGVQETQYF
TRBV5-5	-	TRBJ1-1	-	TGTGCCAGCAGTCTCCTGGAAATGAACACTGAAGCTTTCTTT	CASSLLEMNTEAFF
TRBV10-2	-	TRBJ1-2	-	TGCGCCAGCAGTGAGACGATCAGGTCTCACTATGGCTACACCTTC	CASSETIRSHYGYTF
TRBV5-4	once	TRBJ2-7	-	TGTGCCAGCAGCCCCGGACGGAGCCCCTCCTACGAGCAGTACTTC	CASSPGRSPSYEQYF
TRBV4-1	-	TRBJ2-1	-	TGCGCCAGCAGCTCCGGGACGGAGAGAGATGAGCAGTTCTTC	CASSSGTERDEQFF
TRBV5-5	-	TRBJ1-1	-	TGTGCCAGCAGCTTGGCCTTTAGACGGGAGAACACTGAAGCTTTCTTT	CASSLAFRRENTEAFF
TRBV10-3	-	TRBJ1-2	-	TGTGCCATCAGATCACAGGGAATCTATGGCTACACCTTC	CAIRSQGIYGYTF
TRBV7-6	few	TRBJ2-7	-	TGTGCCAGCAGCTTAGTCTACCGGGACGAGCAGTACTTC	CASSLVYRDEQYF
TRBV5-5	-	TRBJ1-1	-	TGTGCCAGCAGCTCCGGACGGAAAGACACTGAAGCTTTCTTT	CASSSGRKDTEAFF
TRBV7-8	medium-sized	TRBJ1-1	TRBD1	TGTGCCAGCAGCCCCAACGTCGGACAGGGGTTTGAAGCTTTCTTT	CASSPNVGQGFEAFF
TRBV10-2	-	TRBJ2-5	-	TGCGCCAGCAGCGCCGGGCAGGGAGTGTCGGTTGGGGAGACCCAGTACTTC	CASSAGQGVSVGETQYF
TRBV11-3	-	TRBJ2-1	TRBD2	TGTGCCAGCAGCTCCGGGACTAGCGGGGGGGTCAATGAGCAGTTCTTC	CASSSGTSGGVNEQFF
TRBV7-2	-	TRBJ1-3	-	TGTGCCAGCAGCTCGAGCTCTGGAAACACCATATATTTT	CASSSSSGNTIYF
TRBV6-4	-	TRBJ1-1	-	TGTGCCAGCAGCCCGAGCGGGGACACTGAAGCTTTCTTT	CASSPSGDTEAFF
TRBV11-2	-	TRBJ2-2	TRBD1	TGTGCCAGCAGCTGGGACAGATTGAACACCGGGGAGCTGTTTTTT	CASSWDRLNTGELFF
TRBV7-2	-	TRBJ2-3	-	TGTGCCAGCAGCTTAGGAGGTGGGTCCCCTAGCACAGATACGCAGTATTTT	CASSLGGGSPSTDTQYF
TRBV7-2	-	TRBJ2-7	-	TGTGCCAGCAGCAAAAAGGGGGGCGATCCCTACGAGCAGTACTTC	CASSKKGGDPYEQYF
TRBV4-2	-	TRBJ2-6	-	TGTGCCAGCAGCCAAGAGCCATCTGGGGCCAACGTCCTGACTTTC	CASSQEPSGANVLTF
TRBV18	-	TRBJ2-5	-	TGTGCCAGCTCACCAACGGGGTTTCAAGAGACCCAGTACTTC	CASSPTGFQETQYF
TRBV19	-	TRBJ1-4	TRBD1	TGTGCCAGTAGTAGCGGGACAGGGGCTCGAGAAAAACTGTTTTTT	CASSSGTGAREKLFF
TRBV6-1	-	TRBJ2-3	-	TGTGCCAGCAGGATGGGTGGAAGCACAGATACGCAGTATTTT	CASRMGGSTDTQYF
TRBV2	-	TRBJ1-2	TRBD1	TGTGCCGGCTCCGGGACAGGGGGCGCGACAGCTGGCTACACCTTC	CAGSGTGGATAGYTF
TRBV27	-	TRBJ2-1	-	TGTGCCAGCAGGGGAATTAAAAGGAAATACAATGAGCAGTTCTTC	CASRGIKRKYNEQFF